This T cell receptor beta chain stems from a study of blood T cells in healthy people across ages. A second about 6 to 12 cycle PCR used barcoded and J-beta primers. One entry per CDR3 protein results from TCRdb running MiXCR on the 5' RACE reads. The sample records roughly 560,000 distinct CDR3 sequences, less than 25% being singletons. The germline V gene encodes CDR1 ENHRY and CDR2 SYGVKD. Trimming took 8 bases from V and 0 from J, leaving 10 bases between them. The CDR3 loop spans 14 amino acids. This clonotype was detected a few times. The sample was also linked to a second study, of T cells of mothers and their children. That source adds: Per 15 ul, 1.5 ug of RNA was used, with all extracted RNA going into cDNA synthesis.

What was sequenced was blood. This TCR derives from a boy younger than 18 in good health. This chain links TRBV10-3 with TRBJ1-4; D possibly corresponds to TRBD1 (5 bases). For the CDR3, the DNA is TGTGCCATCGGGGCTGTTGCAACTAATGAAAAACTGTTTTTT. Translation gives CAIGAVATNEKLFF.